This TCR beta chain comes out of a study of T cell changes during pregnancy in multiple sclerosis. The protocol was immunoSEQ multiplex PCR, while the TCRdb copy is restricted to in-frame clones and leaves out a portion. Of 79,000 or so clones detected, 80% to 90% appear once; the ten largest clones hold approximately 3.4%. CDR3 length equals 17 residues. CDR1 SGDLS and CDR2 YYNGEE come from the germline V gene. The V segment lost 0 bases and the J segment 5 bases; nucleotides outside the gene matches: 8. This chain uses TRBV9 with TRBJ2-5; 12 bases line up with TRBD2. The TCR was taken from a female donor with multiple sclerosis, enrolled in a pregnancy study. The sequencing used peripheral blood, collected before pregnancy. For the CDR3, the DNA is TGTGCCAGCAGCGTAGGGACTAGCGGGGTAGTTTGGGAGACCCAGTACTTC. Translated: CASSVGTSGVVWETQYF.